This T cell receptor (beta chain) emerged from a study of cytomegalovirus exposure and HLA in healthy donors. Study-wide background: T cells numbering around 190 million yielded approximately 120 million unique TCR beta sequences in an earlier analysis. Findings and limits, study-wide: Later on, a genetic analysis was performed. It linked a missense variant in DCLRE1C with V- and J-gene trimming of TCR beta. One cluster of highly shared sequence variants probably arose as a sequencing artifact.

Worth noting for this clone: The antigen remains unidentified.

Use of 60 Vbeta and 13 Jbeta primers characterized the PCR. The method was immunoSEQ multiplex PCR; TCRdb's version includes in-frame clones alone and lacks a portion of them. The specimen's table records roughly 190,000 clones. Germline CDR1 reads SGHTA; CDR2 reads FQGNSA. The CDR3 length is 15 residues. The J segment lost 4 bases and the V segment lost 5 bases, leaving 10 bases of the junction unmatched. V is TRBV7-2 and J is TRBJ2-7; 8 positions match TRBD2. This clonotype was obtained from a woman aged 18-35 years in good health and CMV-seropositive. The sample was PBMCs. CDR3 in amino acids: CASSPRGAVVYEQYF. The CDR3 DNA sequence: TGTGCCAGCAGCCCGCGGGGGGCGGTAGTATACGAGCAGTACTTC.